This T cell receptor (beta chain) was identified during a study of OX40 agonist ivuxolimab in advanced cancers. Profiled with immunoSEQ multiplex PCR; TCRdb holds only in-frame clones, not every one. The sample holds 50,000 to 55,000 clones, 80% to 90% seen once. The CDR3 consists of 14 residues. Germline values: CDR1 LNHDA, CDR2 SQIVND (reference sequence). The ends were cut back, 4 bases at V and 0 bases at J, with 7 bases in the middle. The V and J genes are TRBV19 and TRBJ2-1; possibly TRBD2 for D (6 bases). Sequenced material: CD4+ or CD8+ T cells sorted from blood, taken in a trial of the OX40 agonist ivuxolimab. This TCR derives from an adult with an advanced solid tumor such as melanoma, head and neck, liver or kidney cancer. CDR3 sequence reads: CASSRDSSYNEQFF. Written as DNA, the CDR3 is TGTGCCAGTAGTAGGGACTCCTCCTACAATGAGCAGTTCTTC.